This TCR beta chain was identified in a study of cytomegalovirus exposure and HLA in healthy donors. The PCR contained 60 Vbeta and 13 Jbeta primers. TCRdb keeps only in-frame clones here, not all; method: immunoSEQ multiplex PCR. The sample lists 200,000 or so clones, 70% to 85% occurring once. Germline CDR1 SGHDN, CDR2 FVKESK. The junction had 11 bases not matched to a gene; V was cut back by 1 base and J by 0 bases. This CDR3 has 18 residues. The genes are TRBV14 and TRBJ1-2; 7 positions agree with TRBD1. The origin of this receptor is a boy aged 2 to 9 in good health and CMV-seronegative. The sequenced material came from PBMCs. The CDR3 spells CASSQAPITGEANYGYTF. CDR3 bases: TGTGCCAGCAGCCAAGCGCCCATCACAGGGGAGGCTAACTATGGCTACACCTTC.